A selection of T cell receptor beta chains follows, all from one sample in a study of T-cell memory formation after mild COVID-19. One entry per CDR3 protein results from TCRdb running MiXCR on the 5' RACE reads. The sample lists about 540,000 distinct CDR3 sequences, 20% occurring once. The sequenced sample was PBMCs or a T cell subset sorted from them (not recorded which). These receptors were taken from an adult woman who had mild COVID-19 (a few samples of this study predate the infection). Cell type and time point are not known. Both conserved end residues are part of each CDR3. The D gene is left open where the match is weak. Not all rows give a size; the values are once, few, many and, for expanded clones, a class.

D gene: TRBD1
clone size: many
V gene: TRBV4-2
J gene: TRBJ2-2
CDR3 DNA: TGTGCCAGCAGCCCATACTTCGGGACAGCGAATACCGGGGAGCTGTTTTTT
CDR3 protein: CASSPYFGTANTGELFF

D gene: NA
clone size: NA
V gene: TRBV18
J gene: TRBJ1-4
CDR3 DNA: TGTGCCAGCTCACCCACCGGAAATGAAAAACTGTTTTTT
CDR3 protein: CASSPTGNEKLFF

D gene: NA
clone size: few
V gene: TRBV20-1
J gene: TRBJ2-6
CDR3 DNA: TGCAGTGCAAACGACAGGTCTGGGGCCAACGTCCTGACTTTC
CDR3 protein: CSANDRSGANVLTF

D gene: TRBD2
clone size: NA
V gene: TRBV3-1
J gene: TRBJ2-3
CDR3 DNA: TGTGCCAGCAGCCAAGAGGGGATTCTAGCGGGGGGGCCCGCAGATACGCAGTATTTT
CDR3 protein: CASSQEGILAGGPADTQYF

D gene: NA
clone size: few
V gene: TRBV9
J gene: TRBJ1-1
CDR3 DNA: TGTGCCAGCAGCGTAGATTCCAGGAACACTGAAGCTTTCTTT
CDR3 protein: CASSVDSRNTEAFF

D gene: NA
clone size: few
V gene: TRBV4-1
J gene: TRBJ1-4
CDR3 DNA: TGCGCCAGCAGCCAAGTTTCTGGGACCCCCGCGGGAAAACTGTTTTTT
CDR3 protein: CASSQVSGTPAGKLFF

D gene: TRBD1
clone size: once
V gene: TRBV9
J gene: TRBJ1-2
CDR3 DNA: TGTGCCAGCAGCGCGGGACAGGGGACTTATGGCTACACCTTC
CDR3 protein: CASSAGQGTYGYTF

D gene: TRBD1
clone size: NA
V gene: TRBV2
J gene: TRBJ2-1
CDR3 DNA: TGTGCCAGCACAGTCACCCGGGACAGGGCCTACAATGAGCAGTTCTTC
CDR3 protein: CASTVTRDRAYNEQFF

D gene: NA
clone size: NA
V gene: TRBV20-1
J gene: TRBJ2-1
CDR3 DNA: TGCAGTGCTCCAAGGACGGCGAGCTCCTACAATGAGCAGTTCTTC
CDR3 protein: CSAPRTASSYNEQFF

D gene: TRBD2
clone size: few
V gene: TRBV15
J gene: TRBJ2-3
CDR3 DNA: TGTGCCACCAGCCGATCTAGCGGGGGGGTAAAAGTATCAGCAGATACGCAGTATTTT
CDR3 protein: CATSRSSGGVKVSADTQYF

D gene: TRBD2
clone size: few
V gene: TRBV12-5
J gene: TRBJ2-7
CDR3 DNA: TGTGCTAGTGGTTTGGTGCAAAAGGTCGACGGGAGGGCCGACTACGAGCAGTACTTC
CDR3 protein: CASGLVQKVDGRADYEQYF

D gene: NA
clone size: NA
V gene: TRBV7-9
J gene: TRBJ2-1
CDR3 DNA: TGTGCCAGCACTCTAGACGCCCCGAGTGGGCAGTTCTTC
CDR3 protein: CASTLDAPSGQFF

D gene: NA
clone size: NA
V gene: TRBV7-9
J gene: TRBJ1-3
CDR3 DNA: TGTGCCAGCAGCCGAACACCCTCTCCGATGGATGGAAACACCATATATTTT
CDR3 protein: CASSRTPSPMDGNTIYF

D gene: NA
clone size: few
V gene: TRBV24-1
J gene: TRBJ2-7
CDR3 DNA: TGTGCCACCAGTGATTTGTCGTATGAGCAGTACTTC
CDR3 protein: CATSDLSYEQYF

D gene: TRBD2
clone size: NA
V gene: TRBV9
J gene: TRBJ2-7
CDR3 DNA: TGTGCCAGCAGCGTAGGGGTCGCGGGACTAGCGTACGACGAGCAGTACTTC
CDR3 protein: CASSVGVAGLAYDEQYF

D gene: TRBD2
clone size: NA
V gene: TRBV24-1
J gene: TRBJ2-1
CDR3 DNA: TGTGCCACCAGTGATTACTTAGCGGGAGCAGGTAATGAGCAGTTCTTC
CDR3 protein: CATSDYLAGAGNEQFF

D gene: NA
clone size: many
V gene: TRBV24-1
J gene: TRBJ2-7
CDR3 DNA: TGTGCCACCCCCGGCGAGGGCCGAACCTCCTACGAGCAGTACTTC
CDR3 protein: CATPGEGRTSYEQYF

D gene: TRBD1
clone size: NA
V gene: TRBV6-1
J gene: TRBJ2-7
CDR3 DNA: TGTGCCAGCAGTGCCAGACAGGGGAATTCCTACGAGCAGTACTTC
CDR3 protein: CASSARQGNSYEQYF

D gene: NA
clone size: NA
V gene: TRBV9
J gene: TRBJ2-3
CDR3 DNA: TGTGCCAGCAGCGGGGGCCTCATCGATACGCAGTATTTT
CDR3 protein: CASSGGLIDTQYF

D gene: TRBD1
clone size: NA
V gene: TRBV6-2/TRBV6-3
J gene: TRBJ1-5
CDR3 DNA: TGTGCCAGCAGTACCGGGACAGATTATCAGCCCCAGCATTTT
CDR3 protein: CASSTGTDYQPQHF

D gene: TRBD2
clone size: NA
V gene: TRBV5-1
J gene: TRBJ2-5
CDR3 DNA: TGCGCCAGCAGCTTGGGGACTAGTAAAGAGACCCAGTACTTC
CDR3 protein: CASSLGTSKETQYF

D gene: NA
clone size: few
V gene: TRBV12-3/TRBV12-4
J gene: TRBJ1-1
CDR3 DNA: TGTGCCAGCACCGTAGGGGAGACTGAAGCTTTCTTT
CDR3 protein: CASTVGETEAFF

D gene: NA
clone size: NA
V gene: TRBV30
J gene: TRBJ1-5
CDR3 DNA: TGTGCCTGGAGCGGATCACAGGGTCAGCCCCAGCATTTT
CDR3 protein: CAWSGSQGQPQHF

D gene: NA
clone size: once
V gene: TRBV19
J gene: TRBJ1-5
CDR3 DNA: TGTGCCAGTAGCCCTTGGCAGAGTAGCAATCAGCCCCAGCATTTT
CDR3 protein: CASSPWQSSNQPQHF

D gene: NA
clone size: few
V gene: TRBV6-2/TRBV6-3
J gene: TRBJ1-1
CDR3 DNA: TGTGCCAGCCTCACGGGCCCCGCCACTGAAGCTTTCTTT
CDR3 protein: CASLTGPATEAFF

D gene: NA
clone size: few
V gene: TRBV27
J gene: TRBJ1-2
CDR3 DNA: TGTGCCAGCAGTTTATTTTTGGGTGGAAGCGCCTATGGCTACACCTTC
CDR3 protein: CASSLFLGGSAYGYTF

D gene: NA
clone size: many
V gene: TRBV2
J gene: TRBJ2-2
CDR3 DNA: TGTGCCAGCAGTCCCGGACGGAACACCGGGGAGCTGTTTTTT
CDR3 protein: CASSPGRNTGELFF

D gene: NA
clone size: NA
V gene: TRBV10-3
J gene: TRBJ2-7
CDR3 DNA: TGTGCCATCAGAGACATTAGGGGCGCCTACGAGCAGTACTTC
CDR3 protein: CAIRDIRGAYEQYF

D gene: NA
clone size: NA
V gene: TRBV4-3
J gene: TRBJ2-1
CDR3 DNA: TGCGCCAGCAGCCAAGACTTGCTAGGGGACTCCTACAATGAGCAGTTCTTC
CDR3 protein: CASSQDLLGDSYNEQFF

D gene: TRBD1
clone size: NA
V gene: TRBV9
J gene: TRBJ1-1
CDR3 DNA: TGTGCCAGCGGCGGGACAGGGAGTACTGAAGCTTTCTTT
CDR3 protein: CASGGTGSTEAFF

D gene: NA
clone size: NA
V gene: TRBV18
J gene: TRBJ2-7
CDR3 DNA: TGTGCCAGCTCACCAGGACAGCCTCCCTACGAGCAGTACTTC
CDR3 protein: CASSPGQPPYEQYF

D gene: TRBD1
clone size: NA
V gene: TRBV3-1
J gene: TRBJ1-2
CDR3 DNA: TGTGCCAGCAGCCTATTGGACAGGAGCTATGGCTACACCTTC
CDR3 protein: CASSLLDRSYGYTF

D gene: NA
clone size: NA
V gene: TRBV29-1
J gene: TRBJ1-2
CDR3 DNA: TGCAGCGTTGAGATGGTGTCTCACCGTGGCTACACCTTC
CDR3 protein: CSVEMVSHRGYTF

D gene: TRBD1
clone size: NA
V gene: TRBV9
J gene: TRBJ1-2
CDR3 DNA: TGTGCCAGCAGCGCTTTCGAGGACAGGGGCTCTGGCTACACCTTC
CDR3 protein: CASSAFEDRGSGYTF

D gene: TRBD1
clone size: few
V gene: TRBV6-1
J gene: TRBJ1-1
CDR3 DNA: TGTGCCAGCAGGGGGACAGCTAATGTGGGTGAAGCTTTCTTT
CDR3 protein: CASRGTANVGEAFF

D gene: NA
clone size: NA
V gene: TRBV4-3
J gene: TRBJ2-1
CDR3 DNA: TGCGCCAGCAGCACCCGGGACCGTAACAATGAGCAGTTCTTC
CDR3 protein: CASSTRDRNNEQFF

D gene: TRBD1
clone size: NA
V gene: TRBV6-2/TRBV6-3
J gene: TRBJ2-1
CDR3 DNA: TGTGCCAGCAGTTACTCGCGACAGGGGCCTGGAGGTGAGCAGTTCTTC
CDR3 protein: CASSYSRQGPGGEQFF

D gene: NA
clone size: many
V gene: TRBV7-2
J gene: TRBJ2-1
CDR3 DNA: TGTGCCAGCAGTTTATCCCTGAATGAGCAGTTCTTC
CDR3 protein: CASSLSLNEQFF

D gene: NA
clone size: NA
V gene: TRBV19
J gene: TRBJ2-6
CDR3 DNA: TGTGCCGGAGGCGAGACGCTAGGAGGGGCCAACGTCCTGACTTTC
CDR3 protein: CAGGETLGGANVLTF

D gene: TRBD2
clone size: NA
V gene: TRBV10-3
J gene: TRBJ2-5
CDR3 DNA: TGTGCCACCACTAGCGGGAGGCCTCAAGAGACCCAGTACTTC
CDR3 protein: CATTSGRPQETQYF

D gene: NA
clone size: few
V gene: TRBV27
J gene: TRBJ2-7
CDR3 DNA: TGTGCCAGCAGAGGGTTTAGCTACTACGAGCAGTACTTC
CDR3 protein: CASRGFSYYEQYF

D gene: NA
clone size: NA
V gene: TRBV7-3
J gene: TRBJ2-3
CDR3 DNA: TGTGCCAGCAGCCCCGTCGGGGGAGGCACAGATACGCAGTATTTT
CDR3 protein: CASSPVGGGTDTQYF

D gene: NA
clone size: few
V gene: TRBV12-3/TRBV12-4
J gene: TRBJ1-1
CDR3 DNA: TGTGCCAGCAGCTTGATTACCGGAGGGACAATTAACACTGAAGCTTTCTTT
CDR3 protein: CASSLITGGTINTEAFF

D gene: TRBD2
clone size: NA
V gene: TRBV20-1
J gene: TRBJ2-2
CDR3 DNA: TGCAGTGCTCTTAGCGGGAGAAGAACCGGGGAGCTGTTTTTT
CDR3 protein: CSALSGRRTGELFF

D gene: TRBD1
clone size: few
V gene: TRBV7-9
J gene: TRBJ2-1
CDR3 DNA: TGTGCCAGCAGTTCTGCTGGGGACAGGGGTATGAATGAGCAGTTCTTC
CDR3 protein: CASSSAGDRGMNEQFF

D gene: NA
clone size: few
V gene: TRBV4-2
J gene: TRBJ2-1
CDR3 DNA: TGTGCCAGCAGCCAAGAGGGAGCGCGCAATGAGCAGTTCTTC
CDR3 protein: CASSQEGARNEQFF

D gene: NA
clone size: few
V gene: TRBV3-1
J gene: TRBJ2-3
CDR3 DNA: TGTGCCAGCAGCCAAGATGTTAGCGGAGATACGCAGTATTTT
CDR3 protein: CASSQDVSGDTQYF

D gene: NA
clone size: NA
V gene: TRBV7-9
J gene: TRBJ2-1
CDR3 DNA: TGTGCCAGCAGCTTAGCGGATGGGAGCTCCTCCTACAATGAGCAGTTCTTC
CDR3 protein: CASSLADGSSSYNEQFF

D gene: TRBD2
clone size: NA
V gene: TRBV9
J gene: TRBJ2-1
CDR3 DNA: TGTGCCAGCAGCGTAGCAATTAGCGGGGGACACAATGAGCAGTTCTTC
CDR3 protein: CASSVAISGGHNEQFF

D gene: TRBD1
clone size: NA
V gene: TRBV7-9
J gene: TRBJ1-2
CDR3 DNA: TGTGCCAGCAGCTCGTTGACAGGGCGGGTTTGGGGCTACACCTTC
CDR3 protein: CASSSLTGRVWGYTF

D gene: TRBD2
clone size: NA
V gene: TRBV7-2
J gene: TRBJ2-2
CDR3 DNA: TGTGCCAGCAGCTCGTCATCTAGCGGGGTTATGGTCGGGGAGCTGTTTTTT
CDR3 protein: CASSSSSSGVMVGELFF

D gene: NA
clone size: NA
V gene: TRBV20-1
J gene: TRBJ2-3
CDR3 DNA: TGCAGTGCTAGTCTGGCAGATACGCAGTATTTT
CDR3 protein: CSASLADTQYF